This T cell receptor (beta chain) originates from a study of regulatory T cells in long-lasting Graves disease. The sample's time point: newly diagnosed GD, antithyroid drugs for less than 3 months. The authors made the TCR library using RNA they extracted from PBMCs. Per germline, CDR1 SGHVS and CDR2 FNYEAQ. The CDR3 runs to 16 residues. V shed 1 base and J shed 11 bases, with 23 bases lying between them. Researchers made TCR beta libraries by using iRepertoire HTBI primers and running Arm-PCR on CDR3 regions. TCRdb reprocessed the multiplex PCR reads via MiXCR and lists one record per CDR3 protein. Of some 250,000 distinct CDR3 sequences in the sample, around 18% were seen once. As regards this clonotype: It is likely a read error: a sequence one base away is far more abundant.

This same sample was also part of a study on T cells in Graves' hyperthyroidism and ophthalmopathy.

J is TRBJ2-5 and V is TRBV7-6; D is uncertain. Sequenced here: peripheral blood mononuclear cells (PBMCs), sampled at new diagnosis, from a patient treated with antithyroid drugs. This clonotype was obtained from a woman aged 25 to 39 with Graves disease. CDR3 nucleotide sequence: TGTGCCAGCAGCTTAGAATCCTTTCGGTATATTGATGAGCAGTACTTC. This gives the protein CASSLESFRYIDEQYF.